One and the same sample provided the 13 T cell receptor beta chains below, sequenced in a study of T cell responses to AZD1222 COVID-19 vaccine. The assay was immunoSEQ multiplex PCR, and TCRdb's table has in-frame clones only and misses some. The sample shows some 130,000 clones, 80% to 95% of them seen only once. Specimen: peripheral blood, collected 28 days after the second AZD1222 dose. The source is an adult who received the AZD1222 COVID-19 vaccine.

This chain joins TRBV7-9 and TRBJ2-5, with 10 bases lining up with TRBD1. The CDR3 has 13 amino acids. V trimming: 6 bases; J trimming: 3 bases; junction bases outside the gene matches: 1. From germline, CDR1 is SEHNR and CDR2 FQNEAQ (reference sequence). The CDR3 loop is CASRTGGEETQYF. The CDR3 DNA is TGTGCCAGCAGGACAGGGGGCGAAGAGACCCAGTACTTC.

The genes are TRBV4-2 and TRBJ1-6; 7 bases align to TRBD1. J lost 5 bases, V lost 0 bases, and 13 bases had no gene match. The CDR3 contains 19 residues. Per the germline V gene, CDR1 is LGHNA and CDR2 is YNFKEQ. The CDR3 loop reads CASSQDGHQGELNNSPLHF. CDR3 bases: TGTGCCAGCAGCCAAGATGGACACCAGGGGGAACTTAATAATTCACCCCTCCACTTT.

The chain is built from TRBV7-2 and TRBJ1-1; D is perhaps TRBD1 (6 bases). Germline CDR1 is SGHTA and CDR2 is FQGNSA. The CDR3 has 15 residues. Trimming cost V 2 bases and J 0 bases, with 10 bases left between them. The CDR3 spells CASSLSGTLNTEAFF. The CDR3 region has the DNA TGTGCCAGCAGCTTAAGTGGGACACTGAACACTGAAGCTTTCTTT.

In DNA form, the CDR3 reads TGTGCCAGCAGCCCAACCCCCGGGGCCTCCTACGAGCAGTACTTC. Translation: CASSPTPGASYEQYF. The chain joins TRBV5-6 to TRBJ2-7; D could derive from TRBD1 or TRBD2 (5 bases each). The germline V gene has CDR1 SGHDT and CDR2 YYEEEE. The CDR3 runs 15 residues. V lost 4 bases and J 0 bases, leaving 14 bases between the germline ends.

This clone came up once. CDR3 DNA: TGCGCCAGCAGCTTTGCGGGGAGGATCGCTGGAAACACCATATATTTT. This gives the protein CASSFAGRIAGNTIYF. The chain employs TRBV5-1 and TRBJ1-3; D is uncertain. The germline V gene encodes CDR1 SGHRS and CDR2 YFSETQ. V lost 2 bases and J lost 2, with 14 bases in between. The CDR3 is 16 residues long.

V is TRBV19 and J is TRBJ1-5; D call uncertain. With 0 bases removed from V and 2 bases from J, the gap between germline ends came to 8 bases. The CDR3 has 15 residues. Germline V CDR1 and CDR2: LNHDA, SQIVND (reference sequence). The CDR3 DNA reads as TGTGCCAGTAGTATAGAGGGCACCGGCAATCAGCCCCAGCATTTT. Its protein product is CASSIEGTGNQPQHF.

The genes are TRBV6-5 and TRBJ1-6; D ambiguous. The V gene lost 5 bases and the J gene lost 7 bases, with 9 bases spanning the gap. Germline V lookup: CDR1 MNHEY, CDR2 SVGAGI. The CDR3 contains 13 residues. The CDR3 coding sequence is TGTGCCAGCAGTCTTGGGCCCAATTCACCCCTCCACTTT. Its protein is CASSLGPNSPLHF.

The rearrangement uses TRBV11-2 and TRBJ1-2; 8 bases map to TRBD1. The CDR3 totals 16 residues. V lost 2 bases to trimming and J lost 2 bases; unmatched junction nucleotides: 7. Per the germline V gene, CDR1 is SGHAT and CDR2 is FQNNGV. The CDR3: CASSLRRQGRNYGYTF. Here the CDR3 DNA reads TGTGCCAGCAGCTTAAGGAGACAGGGGAGGAACTATGGCTACACCTTC.

The chain is built from TRBV10-2 and TRBJ2-2; TRBD2 might be the D (5 bases). The germline CDR1 and CDR2 sequences are WSHSY and SAAADI. Trimming took off 6 bases at V and 6 bases at J, with 14 bases between the two ends. The CDR3 contains 14 residues. The CDR3 reads CASRPGLGAGELFF. The DNA of the CDR3 is TGCGCCAGCAGGCCGGGCCTCGGGGCCGGGGAGCTGTTTTTT.

The rearrangement uses TRBV3-1 (or the pseudogene TRBV3-2) and TRBJ2-1; 13 bases match TRBD2. V was clipped by 0 bases and J by 10 bases; unmatched bases: 6. Germline assignment: CDR1 LGHDT and CDR2 YNNKEL (reference sequence). The CDR3 length is 16 residues. The CDR3 DNA is TGTGCCAGCAGCCAAGATACTAGCGGGGGGGTAAAGGAGCAGTTCTTC. Translation gives CASSQDTSGGVKEQFF.

The CDR3 DNA sequence: TGTGCCAGCAGCTTGGGGGGACAGCCTTATGGCTACACCTTC. This translates into CASSLGGQPYGYTF. V gene TRBV5-6 combines with J gene TRBJ1-2; TRBD1 aligns across 7 bases. Trimming at V came to 0 bases and at J to 5 bases, leaving 4 bases not matched to a gene. The germline CDR1 and CDR2 sequences are SGHDT and YYEEEE. The CDR3 covers 14 residues.

The V and J genes are TRBV7-3 and TRBJ1-6, with unresolved D. The germline V gene has CDR1 SGHTA and CDR2 FQGTGA. Trimming took 0 bases from V and 14 from J, leaving 17 bases between them. The CDR3 is made up of 15 amino acids. CDR3 bases: TGTGCCAGCAGCTTAACTCCGGGCCCCGGCGGCTCCCTCCACTTT. Amino acids: CASSLTPGPGGSLHF.

V usage is TRBV19 and J usage is TRBJ1-3; unclear D gene. The V gene's germline CDR1 is LNHDA and CDR2 SQIVND (reference sequence). Trimming pared 5 bases from V and 0 bases from J, leaving 11 bases between. The CDR3 loop spans 15 amino acids. CDR3: CASSGGTTSGNTIYF. The CDR3, as DNA: TGTGCCAGTAGTGGAGGTACGACCTCTGGAAACACCATATATTTT.